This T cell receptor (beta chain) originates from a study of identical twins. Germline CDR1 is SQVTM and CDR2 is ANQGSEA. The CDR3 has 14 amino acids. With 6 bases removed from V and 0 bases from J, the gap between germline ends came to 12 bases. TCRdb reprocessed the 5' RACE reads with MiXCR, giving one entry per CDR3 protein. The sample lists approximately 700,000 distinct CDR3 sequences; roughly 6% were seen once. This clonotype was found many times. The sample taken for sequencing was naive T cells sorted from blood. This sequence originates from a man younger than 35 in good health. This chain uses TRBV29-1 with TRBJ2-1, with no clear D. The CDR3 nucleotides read TGCAGCGTGTCTCTAAGACACTCCTACAATGAGCAGTTCTTC. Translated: CSVSLRHSYNEQFF.